This TCR beta chain derives from a study of beta chain features in type 1 diabetes. Findings and limits, study-wide: For patients, the naive, central memory and Treg TCRB repertoires appeared more alike than for healthy donors.

The V gene's germline CDR1 is SQVTM and CDR2 ANQGSEA. The CDR3 runs to 16 residues. The trim removed 4 bases at V and 0 bases at J, leaving 8 bases unmatched. This clone has only a few counts. The antigen is undetermined. As every portion of the isolated RNA was reverse transcribed, the sequencing read expressed TCRB transcripts. Assay: immunoSEQ multiplex PCR; the TCRdb copy retains only in-frame clones and omits some. The repertoire holds about 220,000 clones, approximately 11% seen once, with approximately 1.3% in the top ten. Sequencing used central memory CD4+ T cells from blood. The V gene is TRBV29-1, the J gene TRBJ2-1, with TRBD2 matching over 8 bases. This TCR derives from a man aged 18 to 30 in good health. The CDR3 region has the DNA TGCAGCGTTGCGGGAGGGGTCCTAAGCTCCTACAATGAGCAGTTCTTC. Protein product: CSVAGGVLSSYNEQFF.